This T cell receptor beta chain derives from a study of cytomegalovirus exposure and HLA in healthy donors. J was trimmed by 5 bases and V by 4 bases; bases with no gene match: 10. In germline, CDR1 is LGHNA, CDR2 YSLEER. The CDR3 consists of 16 residues. The PCR had 60 Vbeta and 13 Jbeta primers. Clones were read by immunoSEQ multiplex PCR, and TCRdb kept only the in-frame ones, dropping some. The table has some 150,000 clones, roughly four fifths seen once. To note about this clone: Its antigen remains unidentified.

It was healthy bone marrow donors who served as donors. General study results and limits: Clonal expansion was found to be greater in HLA-associated TCR beta chains than in equally common others in a later analysis.

This clonotype originated in a man aged 55 to 69 in good health and CMV-seronegative. Material for sequencing was PBMCs. V and J are TRBV4-3 and TRBJ2-1; 8 bases are shared with TRBD2. The CDR3 region has the DNA TGCGCCAGCAGCCCGTCCGGGGGGGGGTTTGACAATGAGCAGTTCTTC. The encoded protein is CASSPSGGGFDNEQFF.